This T cell receptor beta chain was documented in a study of beta chain features in type 1 diabetes. Study-level background: Some 99 million sorted cells were examined across all samples.

This CDR3 region has 16 residues. From germline, CDR1 is SGHDT and CDR2 YYEEEE. V was pared by 4 bases and J by 1 base, with 12 bases between. In regard to this clone: Its matching antigen is unknown.

General study points: PCR may have favored shorter templates equally in patients and controls.

The sequenced template was cDNA made from the entire isolated RNA. Produced via immunoSEQ multiplex PCR; TCRdb's table is partial and in-frame only. The profile shows around 170,000 clones, approximately 9.9% of them singletons. The chain employs TRBV5-6 and TRBJ2-6, with D maybe TRBD1 (7 bases). What was sequenced was central memory CD4+ T cells from blood. The sequence was obtained from a woman between 18 and 30 years old in good health. The CDR3 nucleotides read TGTGCCAGCAGCCGACAGGGAGGTTCTGGGGCCAACGTCCTGACTTTC. Its protein product is CASSRQGGSGANVLTF.